The rows below give T cell receptor beta chains drawn from one sample of a study of control samples from healthy donors and cancer patients. Assay: immunoSEQ multiplex PCR; the TCRdb copy retains only in-frame clones and omits some. The sample includes under 85,000 clones, approximately 93% of them seen just once. Sequences were obtained from PBMCs. Receptor source: a woman between 35 and 50 years old with lung cancer. The CDR3 runs from the conserved cysteine through the conserved F or W. Each record gives: CDR3 protein, CDR3 DNA, J gene, D gene, V gene, clone size. D genes are given only for firm matches. For some rows the clone size is stated as once, few or many, or as a class when expanded; others skip it.

CASSLGGRRTNYGYIF	TGTGCCAGCAGCTTAGGAGGACGGAGGACTAACTATGGCTACATCTTC	TRBJ1-2	.	TRBV7-8	.
CASSLDPNTEAFF	TGTGCCAGCAGTTTAGACCCGAACACTGAAGCTTTCTTT	TRBJ1-1	.	TRBV27	.
CASSVRSTEAFF	TGTGCCAGCAGTGTACGGAGCACTGAAGCTTTCTTT	TRBJ1-1	.	TRBV2	.
CASSFSYGTGELFF	TGTGCCAGTAGTTTTTCGTATGGCACCGGGGAGCTGTTTTTT	TRBJ2-2	.	TRBV19	few
CASSPPGGVRNYNEQFF	TGTGCCAGCAGCCCACCGGGGGGGGTCCGTAATTACAATGAGCAGTTCTTC	TRBJ2-1	TRBD2	TRBV7-9	few
CASSAPGLAGGSTDTQYF	TGCGCCAGCAGCGCCCCGGGACTAGCGGGGGGGAGCACAGATACGCAGTATTTT	TRBJ2-3	TRBD2	TRBV4-1	.
CASSYVENTEAFF	TGTGCCAGCAGTTACGTGGAGAACACTGAAGCTTTCTTT	TRBJ1-1	.	TRBV6-6	.
CASSSAVRETQYF	TGTGCCAGCAGTTCGGCGGTCCGGGAGACCCAGTACTTC	TRBJ2-5	.	TRBV12-3/TRBV12-4	.
CASSQDTTNYGYTF	TGTGCCAGCAGCCAAGATACCACTAACTATGGCTACACCTTC	TRBJ1-2	.	TRBV3-1/TRBV3-2	.
CASGPPLRDEQYF	TGTGCTAGTGGCCCCCCACTCAGGGACGAGCAGTACTTC	TRBJ2-7	.	TRBV12-5	.
CASSDPGGSSYNEQFF	TGTGCCAGCAGTGATCCGGGAGGGAGCTCCTACAATGAGCAGTTCTTC	TRBJ2-1	TRBD2	TRBV6-1	.
CSASAGLTGNTIYF	TGCAGTGCTAGTGCAGGGCTGACTGGAAACACCATATATTTT	TRBJ1-3	.	TRBV20-1	.
CASSEYAGGQIYEQYF	TGTGCCAGCAGTGAATACGCAGGGGGGCAGATCTACGAGCAGTACTTC	TRBJ2-7	.	TRBV25-1	.
CASSQVTGTDGYTF	TGTGCCAGCAGCCAAGTGACCGGGACGGATGGCTACACCTTC	TRBJ1-2	.	TRBV14	.
CASMGNTEAFF	TGTGCCAGTATGGGGAACACTGAAGCTTTCTTT	TRBJ1-1	.	TRBV19	.
CASSQAGAGGYTF	TGCGCCAGCAGCCAAGCGGGGGCGGGTGGCTACACCTTC	TRBJ1-2	.	TRBV4-1	.
CASSHSGTLYNEQFF	TGTGCCAGCAGCCATTCGGGGACCCTATACAATGAGCAGTTCTTC	TRBJ2-1	.	TRBV3-1/TRBV3-2	.
CASSVVSLPGGNYGYTF	TGTGCCAGCAGCGTAGTATCCCTCCCGGGGGGTAACTATGGCTACACCTTC	TRBJ1-2	.	TRBV9	.
CASRGQGAYEQYF	TGTGCCAGTAGAGGACAGGGGGCCTACGAGCAGTACTTC	TRBJ2-7	TRBD1	TRBV19	few
CASSRYGLHEQFF	TGTGCCAGCAGTAGATACGGACTGCATGAGCAGTTCTTC	TRBJ2-1	.	TRBV28	.
CASSQDVARQTQYF	TGCGCCAGCAGCCAAGACGTGGCCCGGCAGACCCAGTACTTC	TRBJ2-5	.	TRBV4-1	.
CASSVGTETEAFF	TGTGCCAGCAGCGTTGGGACGGAGACCGAAGCTTTCTTT	TRBJ1-1	.	TRBV9	.
CASSLGQGGTEAFF	TGCGCCAGCAGCCTGGGACAGGGAGGAACTGAAGCTTTCTTT	TRBJ1-1	TRBD1	TRBV5-1	.
CASSVGDRMYTEAFF	TGTGCCAGCAGCGTAGGGGACAGGATGTACACTGAAGCTTTCTTT	TRBJ1-1	TRBD1	TRBV9	.
CTSSRGHDEQYF	TGCACCAGCAGCAGGGGTCACGACGAGCAGTACTTC	TRBJ2-7	.	TRBV1	once
CASSQEGSSGGYTF	TGTGCCAGCAGCCAAGAGGGTTCGTCTGGTGGCTACACCTTC	TRBJ1-2	.	TRBV3-1/TRBV3-2	.
CASSFLQGNTEAFF	TGTGCCAGCAGTTTTCTACAGGGGAACACTGAAGCTTTCTTT	TRBJ1-1	.	TRBV3-1/TRBV3-2	.
CASSPRTSGAYEQYF	TGTGCCAGCAGCCCGAGGACTAGCGGGGCCTACGAGCAGTACTTC	TRBJ2-7	TRBD2	TRBV11-2	.
CASSYSQLESEQYF	TGTGCCAGCAGTTACTCCCAGTTAGAGAGCGAGCAGTACTTC	TRBJ2-7	.	TRBV6-5	.
CASSLGGSSSYEQYF	TGTGCCAGCAGCTTAGGAGGGTCGAGCTCCTACGAGCAGTACTTC	TRBJ2-7	.	TRBV7-2	.
CASSVGTADEQYF	TGTGCCAGCAGCGTTGGGACAGCGGACGAGCAGTACTTC	TRBJ2-7	TRBD1	TRBV9	.
CASSQVSTPVAGIHEQFF	TGTGCCAGCAGCCAAGTCTCAACCCCGGTAGCGGGGATTCATGAGCAGTTCTTC	TRBJ2-1	TRBD2	TRBV4-2	.
CASSPDGGERAGELFF	TGTGCCAGCAGCCCTGATGGGGGGGAAAGGGCCGGGGAGCTGTTTTTT	TRBJ2-2	TRBD2	TRBV9	once